This T cell receptor (beta chain) was documented in a study of T-cell reconstitution after alpha-beta-depleted transplantation in children. Library preparation (for TCRbeta) was performed with unique molecular identifiers. TCRdb re-called the PCR reads through MiXCR, storing one row per CDR3 protein. Of about 610,000 distinct CDR3 sequences in the sample, 10% to 13% were seen once. Between the trimmed V and J ends, which lost 5 bases and 8 bases, there was a span of 15 bases. This CDR3 is 14 amino acids long. Germline values: CDR1 MNHEY, CDR2 SMNVEV (reference sequence). This clonotype has a handful of counts.

The clonotype originates from a human donor who donated a stem cell graft to a child with acute myeloid leukemia. The chain employs TRBV27 and TRBJ1-4; D is unresolved. Sample: PBMCs from the stem cell graft donor, taken from the stem cell graft. The DNA of the CDR3 is TGTGCCAGCAGTACACGACGGACGGGGGAAAAACTGTTTTTT. Translation gives CASSTRRTGEKLFF.